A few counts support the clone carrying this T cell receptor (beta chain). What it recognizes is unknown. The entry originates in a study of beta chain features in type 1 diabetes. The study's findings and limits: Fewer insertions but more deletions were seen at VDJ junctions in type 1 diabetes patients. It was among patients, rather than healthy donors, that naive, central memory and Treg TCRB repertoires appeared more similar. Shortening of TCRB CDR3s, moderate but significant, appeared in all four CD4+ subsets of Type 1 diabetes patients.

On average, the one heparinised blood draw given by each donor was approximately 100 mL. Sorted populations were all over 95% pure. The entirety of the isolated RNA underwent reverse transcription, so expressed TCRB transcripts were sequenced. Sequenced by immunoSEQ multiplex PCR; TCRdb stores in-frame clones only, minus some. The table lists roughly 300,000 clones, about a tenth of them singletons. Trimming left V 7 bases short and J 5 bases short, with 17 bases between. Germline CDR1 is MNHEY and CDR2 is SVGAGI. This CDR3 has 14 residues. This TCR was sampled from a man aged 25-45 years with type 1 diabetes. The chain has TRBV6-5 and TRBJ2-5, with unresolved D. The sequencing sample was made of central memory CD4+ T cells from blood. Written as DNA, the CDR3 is TGTGCCAGCATCGAATCTCCTAGTTTGGAGACCCAGTACTTC. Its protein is CASIESPSLETQYF.